This T cell receptor (beta chain) was captured by sequencing in a study of T-cell reconstitution after alpha-beta-depleted transplantation in children. Unique molecular identifiers tagged the TCRbeta library. Each CDR3 protein gets one entry after TCRdb re-called the PCR reads with MiXCR. Here the sample spans approximately 640,000 distinct CDR3 sequences, approximately 16% being singletons. The specimen comprised PBMCs from the stem cell graft donor, sampled from the stem cell graft. This TCR came from a human donor who donated a stem cell graft to a child with acute myeloid leukemia.

The CDR3 nucleotides read TGTGCCAGCAGCTTAGATTGGGACGGGGGGGCGTCCGGCTACACCTTC. It codes for CASSLDWDGGASGYTF. This chain uses TRBV11-2 with TRBJ1-2; TRBD1 might be the D (6 bases). With 0 bases removed from V and 8 bases from J, the gap between germline ends came to 19 bases. The CDR3 runs 16 residues. The germline CDR1 and CDR2 sequences are SGHAT and FQNNGV.